What follows is one T cell receptor beta chain and its context. As yet, its antigen is unknown. The data were taken from a study of post-analysis software for immune sequencing data. Overall study context: Relapsing-remitting, secondary progressive and progressive-relapsing multiple sclerosis courses were included.

The study's findings and limits: When patients were compared with controls, 4 or 5 TRBV segments were more frequent, TRBV5-6, TRBV5-1 and TRBV20-1 among them. Controls showed significantly higher normalized Chao1 diversity than did multiple sclerosis patients. With F measure, samples from one preparation batch clustered together strongly.

Unique molecular identifiers were built into the TCR beta cDNA libraries. Yield was 500,000 to 600,000 cDNA molecules from roughly 0.93 to 9.6 million T cells. MiXCR, applied by TCRdb to the PCR reads, yields one record per CDR3 protein. This table holds around 260,000 distinct CDR3 sequences, about 40% found once. CDR1 DFQATT and CDR2 SNEGSKA come from the germline V gene (reference sequence). The CDR3 is made up of 15 amino acids. The junction had 4 bases not matched to a gene; V was cut back by 1 base and J by 2 bases. The chain is built from TRBV20-1 and TRBJ2-3, with 9 bases identical to TRBD1. The specimen was blood. This clonotype originated in a girl under 18 with multiple sclerosis. The CDR3 is CSARAGQGNTDTQYF. The CDR3 DNA reads as TGCAGTGCTAGAGCCGGACAGGGGAACACAGATACGCAGTATTTT.